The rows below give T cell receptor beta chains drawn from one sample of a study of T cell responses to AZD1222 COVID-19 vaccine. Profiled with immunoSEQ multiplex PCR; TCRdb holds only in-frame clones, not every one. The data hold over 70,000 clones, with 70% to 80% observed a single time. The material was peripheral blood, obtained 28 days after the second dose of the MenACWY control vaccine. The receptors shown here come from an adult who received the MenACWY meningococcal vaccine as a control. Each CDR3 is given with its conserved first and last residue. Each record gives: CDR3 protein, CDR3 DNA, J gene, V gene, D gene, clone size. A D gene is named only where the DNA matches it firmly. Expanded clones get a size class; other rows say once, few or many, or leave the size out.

cdr3_aa: CASSSRLSTNEKLFF
cdr3_nt: TGCGCCAGCAGCTCGCGACTGTCAACTAATGAAAAACTGTTTTTT
j_call: TRBJ1-4
v_call: TRBV4-1
d_call: NA
clone_size: NA

cdr3_aa: CASSQRQGTGELFF
cdr3_nt: TGCGCCAGCAGCCAAAGACAGGGGACCGGGGAGCTGTTTTTT
j_call: TRBJ2-2
v_call: TRBV4-1
d_call: TRBD1
clone_size: once

cdr3_aa: CASSYHRGLTSTDTQYF
cdr3_nt: TGTGCCAGCAGTTATCACAGGGGACTCACTAGCACAGATACGCAGTATTTT
j_call: TRBJ2-3
v_call: TRBV28
d_call: NA
clone_size: NA

cdr3_aa: CASSADIGNTIYF
cdr3_nt: TGTGCCAGCAGCGCGGACATTGGAAACACCATATATTTT
j_call: TRBJ1-3
v_call: TRBV2
d_call: NA
clone_size: NA

cdr3_aa: CASSKGRSSGNTIYF
cdr3_nt: TGCGCCAGCAGCAAGGGACGGTCATCGGGAAACACCATATATTTT
j_call: TRBJ1-3
v_call: TRBV5-1
d_call: NA
clone_size: NA

cdr3_aa: CATFTGMQNTEAFF
cdr3_nt: TGTGCCACCTTCACAGGGATGCAGAACACTGAAGCTTTCTTT
j_call: TRBJ1-1
v_call: TRBV28
d_call: NA
clone_size: NA

cdr3_aa: CASSYLQGAGVLGAFF
cdr3_nt: TGTGCCAGCAGCTACTTACAGGGGGCCGGGGTTCTAGGCGCTTTCTTT
j_call: TRBJ1-1
v_call: TRBV6-5
d_call: TRBD1
clone_size: few

cdr3_aa: CASSLEEGEGADTQYF
cdr3_nt: TGTGCCAGCAGCTTAGAGGAGGGGGAGGGGGCAGATACGCAGTATTTT
j_call: TRBJ2-3
v_call: TRBV11-3
d_call: NA
clone_size: once

cdr3_aa: CASRVGQGENQPQHF
cdr3_nt: TGTGCCAGCAGGGTAGGACAGGGCGAGAATCAGCCCCAGCATTTT
j_call: TRBJ1-5
v_call: TRBV6-5
d_call: TRBD1
clone_size: NA

cdr3_aa: CASSPGTGIHEQYF
cdr3_nt: TGCGCCAGCAGCCCTGGGACAGGGATCCACGAGCAGTACTTC
j_call: TRBJ2-7
v_call: TRBV5-1
d_call: TRBD1
clone_size: NA

cdr3_aa: CASSAGLAAGVEKLFF
cdr3_nt: TGTGCCAGCAGCGCCGGTCTAGCAGCTGGGGTTGAAAAACTGTTTTTT
j_call: TRBJ1-4
v_call: TRBV14
d_call: NA
clone_size: NA

cdr3_aa: CASSGPFTDTQYF
cdr3_nt: TGTGCCAGCAGTGGACCCTTCACAGATACGCAGTATTTT
j_call: TRBJ2-3
v_call: TRBV2
d_call: NA
clone_size: few

cdr3_aa: CASSRGTGENTIYF
cdr3_nt: TGTGCCAGCAGCCGTGGAACAGGGGAAAACACCATATATTTT
j_call: TRBJ1-3
v_call: TRBV5-4
d_call: TRBD1
clone_size: NA

cdr3_aa: CASSGRATGANVLTF
cdr3_nt: TGTGCCAGTAGCGGGAGGGCCACTGGGGCCAACGTCCTGACTTTC
j_call: TRBJ2-6
v_call: TRBV19
d_call: TRBD2
clone_size: NA

cdr3_aa: CASSGRQYGYTF
cdr3_nt: TGTGCCAGCTCGGGACGCCAGTATGGCTACACCTTC
j_call: TRBJ1-2
v_call: TRBV30
d_call: NA
clone_size: NA

cdr3_aa: CASRQGSSYNSPLHF
cdr3_nt: TGCGCCAGCAGACAAGGGAGCTCCTATAATTCACCCCTCCACTTT
j_call: TRBJ1-6
v_call: TRBV4-1
d_call: NA
clone_size: NA

cdr3_aa: CAWSGGGSSGANVLTF
cdr3_nt: TGTGCCTGGAGTGGAGGCGGAAGCTCTGGGGCCAACGTCCTGACTTTC
j_call: TRBJ2-6
v_call: TRBV30
d_call: NA
clone_size: NA

cdr3_aa: CASSPPLAGSEQFF
cdr3_nt: TGTGCCAGCTCACCACCCCTAGCGGGGAGTGAGCAGTTCTTC
j_call: TRBJ2-1
v_call: TRBV18
d_call: TRBD2
clone_size: NA

cdr3_aa: CASSLWLGWTQYF
cdr3_nt: TGTGCCAGCAGTTTATGGCTGGGGTGGACCCAGTACTTC
j_call: TRBJ2-5
v_call: TRBV12-3/TRBV12-4
d_call: NA
clone_size: NA

cdr3_aa: CASSESRQGYSPLHF
cdr3_nt: TGCGCCAGCAGTGAGTCCCGGCAGGGCTATTCACCCCTCCACTTT
j_call: TRBJ1-6
v_call: TRBV10-2
d_call: NA
clone_size: NA

cdr3_aa: CASSLQGNQPQHF
cdr3_nt: TGTGCCAGCAGCTTGCAGGGGAATCAGCCCCAGCATTTT
j_call: TRBJ1-5
v_call: TRBV5-6
d_call: NA
clone_size: NA

cdr3_aa: CSADQGGLGTEAFF
cdr3_nt: TGCAGCGCCGACCAGGGGGGGTTGGGTACTGAAGCTTTCTTT
j_call: TRBJ1-1
v_call: TRBV29-1
d_call: TRBD1
clone_size: NA

cdr3_aa: CASSLSGGRNEKLFF
cdr3_nt: TGCGCCAGCAGCTTGTCAGGGGGGCGCAATGAAAAACTGTTTTTT
j_call: TRBJ1-4
v_call: TRBV5-1
d_call: TRBD1
clone_size: few

cdr3_aa: CASSPELTGPAGNTIYF
cdr3_nt: TGTGCCAGCTCACCGGAGCTGACAGGACCAGCTGGAAACACCATATATTTT
j_call: TRBJ1-3
v_call: TRBV18
d_call: NA
clone_size: NA

cdr3_aa: CASSYPRTSVDTQYF
cdr3_nt: TGTGCCAGCAGTTACCCCCGGACTAGCGTAGATACGCAGTATTTT
j_call: TRBJ2-3
v_call: TRBV6-5
d_call: TRBD2
clone_size: NA

cdr3_aa: CASSQDRGPTTEQFF
cdr3_nt: TGCGCCAGCAGCCAGGACAGGGGCCCTACAACTGAGCAGTTCTTC
j_call: TRBJ2-1
v_call: TRBV4-3
d_call: TRBD1
clone_size: NA

cdr3_aa: CASSYGARYGYTF
cdr3_nt: TGTGCCAGCAGTTACGGGGCGCGGTATGGCTACACCTTC
j_call: TRBJ1-2
v_call: TRBV6-5
d_call: NA
clone_size: NA

cdr3_aa: CASSTRGRNTEAFF
cdr3_nt: TGTGCCAGCAGTACGAGGGGACGGAACACTGAAGCTTTCTTT
j_call: TRBJ1-1
v_call: TRBV6-5
d_call: NA
clone_size: NA

cdr3_aa: CASSEATGGQPQHF
cdr3_nt: TGTGCCAGCAGTGAAGCCACAGGGGGGCAGCCCCAGCATTTT
j_call: TRBJ1-5
v_call: TRBV6-1
d_call: TRBD1
clone_size: NA

cdr3_aa: CASSGRVIQPQHF
cdr3_nt: TGTGCCAGCAGTGGACGGGTAATTCAGCCCCAGCATTTT
j_call: TRBJ1-5
v_call: TRBV2
d_call: NA
clone_size: NA

cdr3_aa: CASSLEAGGGYTF
cdr3_nt: TGCGCCAGCAGCTTGGAGGCAGGCGGTGGCTACACCTTC
j_call: TRBJ1-2
v_call: TRBV5-1
d_call: NA
clone_size: many

cdr3_aa: CASSLVGGASGELFF
cdr3_nt: TGTGCCAGCAGCTTAGTAGGGGGCGCGTCCGGGGAGCTGTTTTTT
j_call: TRBJ2-2
v_call: TRBV11-2
d_call: TRBD1
clone_size: NA

cdr3_aa: CASSLGLNNEQFF
cdr3_nt: TGCGCCAGCAGCTTGGGGCTTAACAATGAGCAGTTCTTC
j_call: TRBJ2-1
v_call: TRBV5-1
d_call: NA
clone_size: NA

cdr3_aa: CSARLRDRGYEQYF
cdr3_nt: TGCAGCGCACGGTTAAGGGACAGGGGATACGAGCAGTACTTC
j_call: TRBJ2-7
v_call: TRBV29-1
d_call: TRBD1
clone_size: NA